These 26 T cell receptor beta chains were all obtained from the same sample, sequenced in a study of T cell changes during pregnancy in multiple sclerosis (dated by TCRdb to the late 2010s). Libraries were made using the immunoSEQ multiplex PCR assay. In TCRdb, the immuneACCESS table is reduced to in-frame sequences with V and J assigned. These tables do not hold every clone; where another copy was compared, an unresolved V gene accounts for under half, and the others remain unexplained. In this sample the table shows roughly 20,000 clones, around 89% of which occur a single time. The ten largest clones represent about 7% of the sample. This specimen consisted of CD8+ T cells from peripheral blood mononuclear cells, obtained in the first trimester of pregnancy. These receptors all stem from a female donor with multiple sclerosis, enrolled in a pregnancy study.

V and J are TRBV6-6 and TRBJ2-1, with 7 bases identical to TRBD1. With 0 bases clipped from V and 5 bases from J, the junction kept 4 bases outside the gene matches. This CDR3 contains 15 residues. Per germline, CDR1 MNHNY and CDR2 SVGAGI (reference sequence). CDR3 sequence: CASSYSQTGNNEQFF. The CDR3 nucleotides read TGTGCCAGCAGTTACTCCCAGACAGGGAACAATGAGCAGTTCTTC.

The chain combines TRBV27 with TRBJ1-2; D ambiguous. V dropped 6 bases and J dropped 3 bases, with 11 bases sitting between them. The CDR3 sequence is 13 residues long. Germline lookup yields CDR1 MNHEY and CDR2 SMNVEV (reference sequence). The CDR3 region is CASSPTEHYGYTF. CDR3 nucleotide sequence: TGTGCCAGCAGCCCTACAGAACACTATGGCTACACCTTC.

The gene calls are TRBV5-1 and TRBJ2-1, with TRBD2 matching over 9 bases. The CDR3 contains 14 residues. J lost 5 bases, V lost 4 bases, and 4 bases had no gene match. CDR1 and CDR2 (germline): SGHRS, YFSETQ. The chain's CDR3 is CASSPRLADNEQFF. CDR3 in DNA: TGCGCCAGCAGCCCCAGACTAGCGGACAATGAGCAGTTCTTC. Full variable domain (missing parts from reference TRBV5-1 and TRBJ2-1): KAGVTQTPRYLIKTRGQQVTLSCSPISGHRSVSWYQQTPGQGLQFLFEYFSETQRNKGNFPGRFSGRQFSNSRSEMNVSTLELGDSALYLCASSPRLADNEQFFGPGTRLTVL.

The chain is built from TRBV15 and TRBJ1-1; 7 bases agree with TRBD1. Per germline, CDR1 LNHNV and CDR2 YYDKDF (reference sequence). Germline trimming cut 0 bases from V and 4 bases from J; bases unmatched to any gene: 2. The CDR3 is 14 amino acids. The CDR3 reads CATSRETGATEAFF. DNA of the CDR3: TGTGCCACCAGCAGAGAAACAGGGGCCACTGAAGCTTTCTTT.

The V gene is TRBV7-2, the J gene TRBJ2-7; possibly TRBD2 for D (6 bases). The CDR3 length is 15 residues. Germline assignment: CDR1 SGHTA and CDR2 FQGNSA. Trimming left V 5 bases short and J 3 bases short, with 17 bases between. DNA for the CDR3: TGTGCCAGCAGCGAAGGAGGGAAAGGGGTCTACGAGCAGTACTTC. Encoded protein: CASSEGGKGVYEQYF.

The CDR3 sequence is CASSFRGEPQHF. The CDR3 DNA is TGTGCCAGCAGCTTTCGGGGGGAGCCCCAGCATTTT. The chain joins TRBV11-2 to TRBJ1-5, with D maybe TRBD1 (5 bases). The CDR3 has 12 amino acids. The V and J ends lost 3 bases and 8 bases respectively, with 8 bases between them. CDR1 and CDR2 from the germline V gene are SGHAT and FQNNGV.

DNA for the CDR3: TGTGCCAGCTCCCCAGCCAGGAGCAATCAGCCCCAGCATTTT. This encodes CASSPARSNQPQHF. The chain joins TRBV28 to TRBJ1-5; D is unresolved. CDR1 and CDR2 from the germline V gene are MDHEN and SYDVKM. Trimming cost V 8 bases and J 1 base, with 12 bases left between them. CDR3 size: 14 residues.

The CDR3 region is CASTPGTGGFAEAFF. In nucleotides, the CDR3 is TGTGCCAGCACTCCCGGGACAGGGGGCTTTGCTGAAGCTTTCTTT. The chain employs TRBV27 and TRBJ1-1, with TRBD1 identical over 12 bases. The CDR3 is made up of 15 amino acids. The germline gives CDR1 MNHEY, CDR2 SMNVEV (reference sequence). J lost 6 bases, V lost 7 bases, and 9 bases had no gene match.

This chain connects TRBV7-9 to TRBJ2-5; 11 bases are shared with TRBD2. V shed 4 bases, J shed 0 bases, and the junction held 4 bases outside the gene matches. Germline lookup yields CDR1 SEHNR and CDR2 FQNEAQ (reference sequence). This CDR3 region has 16 residues. CDR3 region: CASSSGLAGNQETQYF. CDR3 in DNA: TGTGCCAGCAGCTCCGGACTAGCGGGTAACCAAGAGACCCAGTACTTC. Combining the CDR3 with reference TRBV7-9 and TRBJ2-5 gives the whole variable domain DTGVSQNPRHKITKRGQNVTFRCDPISEHNRLYWYRQTLGQGPEFLTYFQNEAQLEKSRLLSDRFSAERPKGSFSTLEIQRTEQGDSAMYLCASSSGLAGNQETQYFGPGTRLLVL.

V gene TRBV7-2 combines with J gene TRBJ2-3, with 7 bases aligning to TRBD2. The germline CDR1 and CDR2 sequences are SGHTA and FQGNSA. The CDR3 length is 15 residues. V dropped 6 bases and J dropped 2; count of bases not matched to a gene: 8. DNA for the CDR3: TGTGCCAGCAGGTTCGCGGGAGAGATCACAGATACGCAGTATTTT. Amino acids: CASRFAGEITDTQYF.

This chain connects TRBV6-4 to TRBJ2-1; 10 bases align to TRBD1. CDR1 is MRHNA, CDR2 SNTAGT, per germline. The CDR3 loop spans 16 amino acids. V lost 4 bases to trimming and J lost 6 bases; unmatched junction nucleotides: 9. In DNA form, the CDR3 reads TGTGCCAGCAGTGTCCAACCGGGACAGGGGACCAATGAGCAGTTCTTC. Its translation is CASSVQPGQGTNEQFF.

V gene TRBV28 combines with J gene TRBJ2-7; 8 positions agree with TRBD1. The CDR3 runs 15 residues. Germline values: CDR1 MDHEN, CDR2 SYDVKM. Trimming at V came to 6 bases and at J to 0 bases, leaving 7 bases not matched to a gene. CDR3 nucleotide sequence: TGTGCCAGCAGCCCAGGGGGCAGTTTCTCCTACGAGCAGTACTTC. Its protein product is CASSPGGSFSYEQYF.

The chain is built from TRBV27 and TRBJ2-2; 7 nucleotides line up with TRBD1. Trimming took 5 bases from V and 5 from J; bases not matched to a gene: 5. This CDR3 contains 14 residues. CDR1 and CDR2 from the germline V gene are MNHEY and SMNVEV (reference sequence). The CDR3 region is CASSKPGGTGELFF. The CDR3 nucleotides read TGTGCCAGCAGTAAACCAGGGGGAACCGGGGAGCTGTTTTTT.

This chain joins TRBV5-5 and TRBJ2-3, with 9 nucleotides matching TRBD2. The CDR3 is made up of 15 amino acids. The V and J ends lost 3 bases and 4 bases, in that order; junction bases with no gene match: 6. Germline V CDR1 and CDR2: SGHKS, YYEKEE (reference sequence). The CDR3 is CASSWGLALADTQYF. The CDR3 nucleotides read TGTGCCAGCAGCTGGGGACTAGCTCTCGCAGATACGCAGTATTTT.

The chain has TRBV19 and TRBJ2-7, with 9 positions matching TRBD1. This CDR3 spans 14 amino acids. Germline assignment: CDR1 LNHDA and CDR2 SQIVND (reference sequence). The V gene end was trimmed by 6 bases and the J gene end by 5 bases; junction bases not matched to a gene: 8. This CDR3 is CASRRQGVYDEQYF. CDR3 in DNA: TGTGCCAGTAGACGACAGGGGGTATACGACGAGCAGTACTTC.

The genes are TRBV29-1 and TRBJ2-7; TRBD1 matches 8 bases. After removal of 1 base from V and 2 bases from J, the junction contained 1 base not matched to a gene. The CDR3 runs to 13 residues. The germline CDR1 and CDR2 sequences are SQVTM and ANQGSEA. The CDR3 protein is CSVEGGQAYEQYF. In DNA form, the CDR3 reads TGCAGCGTTGAAGGGGGACAGGCCTACGAGCAGTACTTC.

V usage is TRBV21-1 and J usage is TRBJ2-7; TRBD2 is taken as the D call from the table, unchecked against the DNA. TRBV21-1 is labeled a pseudogene. There are 11 residues in the CDR3. The CDR3 coding sequence is TGTGCCAGCAGCAACGCGTGCGGGCAGTACTTC. Translating gives CASSNACGQYF.

This chain links TRBV27 with TRBJ2-1, with TRBD2 matching 13 bases. Germline CDR1 reads MNHEY; CDR2 reads SMNVEV (reference sequence). The CDR3 sequence is 15 residues long. V was clipped by 5 bases and J by 7 bases; unmatched bases: 5. For the CDR3, the DNA is TGTGCCAGCAGTCCCGGGACTAGCGGGAAAAATGAGCAGTTCTTC. Its translation: CASSPGTSGKNEQFF.

The chain links TRBV27 to TRBJ2-7, with 10 nucleotides matching TRBD1. J lost 3 bases, V lost 5 bases, and 10 bases had no gene match. The CDR3 covers 16 residues. CDR1 is MNHEY and CDR2 is SMNVEV in the germline V gene (reference sequence). The CDR3 DNA reads as TGTGCCAGCAGTCCACACTTGGGGACAGGGGTCTACGAGCAGTACTTC. Translating it yields CASSPHLGTGVYEQYF.

This clone has only one observation. The chain joins TRBV14 to TRBJ2-1, with D uncertain. The germline V and J ends were trimmed by 4 bases and 2 bases, with 12 bases remaining between them. This CDR3 contains 15 residues. Per germline, CDR1 SGHDN and CDR2 FVKESK. The CDR3 sequence: CASSRTGSPYNEQFF. Here the CDR3 DNA reads TGTGCCAGCAGCCGCACCGGGTCCCCCTACAATGAGCAGTTCTTC.

The chain carries TRBV5-4 and TRBJ1-5; D remains unclear. V lost 0 bases and J lost 5, with 6 bases in between. The CDR3 covers 13 residues. Germline V gene sequence: CDR1 SGHNT, CDR2 YYREEE (reference sequence). For the CDR3, the DNA is TGTGCCAGCAGCTTGGGTCCAGATCAGCCCCAGCATTTT. It translates to CASSLGPDQPQHF.

This chain connects TRBV27 to TRBJ2-3, with 11 positions matching TRBD2. Germline V gene sequence: CDR1 MNHEY, CDR2 SMNVEV (reference sequence). This CDR3 comprises 18 residues. Trimming took 3 bases from V and 2 from J; bases not matched to a gene: 10. The CDR3 loop is CASSFRPSGRKYTDTQYF. As DNA, the CDR3 is TGTGCCAGCAGTTTCCGTCCTAGCGGGAGGAAATACACAGATACGCAGTATTTT.

This chain uses TRBV2 with TRBJ2-3; a possible D gene is TRBD2 (6 bases). The CDR3 runs to 15 residues. Trimming removed 5 bases from V and 0 bases from J, with 12 bases in between. CDR1 SNHLY and CDR2 FYNNEI come from the germline V gene. CDR3 sequence: CASSMGGKSTDTQYF. As DNA, the CDR3 is TGTGCCAGCAGTATGGGCGGGAAAAGCACAGATACGCAGTATTTT.

The table lists this clone with a count of one. This chain uses TRBV7-2 with TRBJ2-7; the D gene is possibly TRBD1 (6 bases). CDR1 is SGHTA, CDR2 FQGNSA, per germline. V was shortened by 0 bases and J by 5 bases, with 11 bases between the two germline ends. The CDR3 is made up of 14 amino acids. CDR3 sequence reads: CASSLAQGLNEQYF. The CDR3 DNA follows: TGTGCCAGCAGCTTAGCCCAGGGGCTGAACGAGCAGTACTTC.

The V and J genes are TRBV6-6 and TRBJ1-5; D might be TRBD1 (5 bases). Germline CDR1 and CDR2: MNHNY and SVGAGI (reference sequence). The CDR3 covers 16 residues. With 0 bases removed from V and 3 bases from J, the gap between germline ends came to 12 bases. CDR3 DNA: TGTGCCAGCAGTTACTCGCCCAGGGAGGTCAATCAGCCCCAGCATTTT. Translating it yields CASSYSPREVNQPQHF.

The chain has TRBV6-1 and TRBJ2-1; D gene unclear. Trimming shortened V by 2 bases and J by 0 bases, and 29 bases separated the two germline ends. The CDR3 contains 22 residues. Germline CDR1 MNHNS, CDR2 SASEGT. CDR3 amino acids: CASSESSPMGLNLHSSYNEQFF. The CDR3 region has the DNA TGTGCCAGCAGTGAATCTTCCCCCATGGGCCTTAACCTACATAGCTCCTACAATGAGCAGTTCTTC.